This T cell receptor beta chain is drawn from a study of human T cells and chemical hapten exposure. Study information: Diphenylcyclopropenone was administered weekly to the scalp of patients throughout the roughly 25-week study. Patches that contained 0.01% DPC were applied to the upper back and read at 6 days.

Using its own MiXCR run on the RACE reads, TCRdb lists one record per CDR3 protein. The sample has fewer than 70,000 distinct CDR3 sequences, approximately 9.9% seen once. The table lists this clonotype with a count of one. Its target is unknown. Time point noted: pre-sensitization, week 0. Treatment of the sample: therapeutic diphenylcyclopropenone sensitization with weekly scalp DPC. Blood was drawn before each patch test was applied. General study results and limits: Relative to control repertoires, expanded TCRs gave rise to significantly more large CDR3 similarity clusters.

Germline assignment: CDR1 SGHAT and CDR2 FQNNGV. Trimming cost V 3 bases and J 5 bases, with 7 bases left between them. This CDR3 region has 13 residues. Sequencing was performed on whole blood, taken in connection with sensitization to the hapten diphenylcyclopropenone (DPC). The genes are TRBV11-2 and TRBJ2-2; D not resolved. The clonotype comes from a woman between 50 and 59 years old with alopecia areata. Some clones in this sample may be carry-over from other donors' samples. CDR3 residues: CASSFLATGELFF. The CDR3 nucleotides read TGTGCCAGCAGCTTCCTTGCGACCGGGGAGCTGTTTTTT.